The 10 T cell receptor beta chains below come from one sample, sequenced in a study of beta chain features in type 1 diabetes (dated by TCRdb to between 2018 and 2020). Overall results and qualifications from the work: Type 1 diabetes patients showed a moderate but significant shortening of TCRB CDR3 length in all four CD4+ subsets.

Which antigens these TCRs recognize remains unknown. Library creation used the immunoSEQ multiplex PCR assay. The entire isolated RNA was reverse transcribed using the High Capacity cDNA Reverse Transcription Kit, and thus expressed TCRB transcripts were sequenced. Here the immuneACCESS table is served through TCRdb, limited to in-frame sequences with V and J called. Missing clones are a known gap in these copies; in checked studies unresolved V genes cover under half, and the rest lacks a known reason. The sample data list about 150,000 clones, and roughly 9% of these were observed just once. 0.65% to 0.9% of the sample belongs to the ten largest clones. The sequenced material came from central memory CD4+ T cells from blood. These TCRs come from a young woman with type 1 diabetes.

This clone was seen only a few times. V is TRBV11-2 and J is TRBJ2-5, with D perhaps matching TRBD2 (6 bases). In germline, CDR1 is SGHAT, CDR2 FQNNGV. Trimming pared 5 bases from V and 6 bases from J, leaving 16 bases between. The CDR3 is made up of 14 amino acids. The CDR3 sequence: CASSESPGEQTQYF. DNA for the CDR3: TGTGCCAGCAGCGAATCCCCGGGAGAGCAGACCCAGTACTTC.

DNA for the CDR3: TGTGCCAGTAGAGCCGGACAGGGGGCTTTTCAGCCCCAGCATTTT. Its protein is CASRAGQGAFQPQHF. The chain carries TRBV19 and TRBJ1-5; 11 bases line up with TRBD1. V lost 6 bases to trimming and J lost 6 bases; unmatched junction nucleotides: 7. CDR1 LNHDA and CDR2 SQIVND come from the germline V gene (reference sequence). The CDR3 is 15 amino acids.

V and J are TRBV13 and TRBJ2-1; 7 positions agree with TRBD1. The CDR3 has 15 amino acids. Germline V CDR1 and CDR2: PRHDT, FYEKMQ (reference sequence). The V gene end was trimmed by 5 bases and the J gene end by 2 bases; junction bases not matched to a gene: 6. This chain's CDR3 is CASSPWGQTYNEQFF. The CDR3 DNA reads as TGTGCCAGCAGCCCTTGGGGACAGACCTACAATGAGCAGTTCTTC.

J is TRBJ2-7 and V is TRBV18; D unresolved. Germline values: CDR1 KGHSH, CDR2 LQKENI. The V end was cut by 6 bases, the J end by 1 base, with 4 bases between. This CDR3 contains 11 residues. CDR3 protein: CASSESYEQYF. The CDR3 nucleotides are TGTGCCAGCTCCGAGTCCTACGAGCAGTACTTC.

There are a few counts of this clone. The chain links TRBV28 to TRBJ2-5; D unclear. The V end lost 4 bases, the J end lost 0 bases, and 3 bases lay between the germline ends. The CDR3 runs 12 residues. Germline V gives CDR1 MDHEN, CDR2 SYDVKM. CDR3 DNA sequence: TGTGCCAGCAGTTCTTACCAAGAGACCCAGTACTTC. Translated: CASSSYQETQYF.

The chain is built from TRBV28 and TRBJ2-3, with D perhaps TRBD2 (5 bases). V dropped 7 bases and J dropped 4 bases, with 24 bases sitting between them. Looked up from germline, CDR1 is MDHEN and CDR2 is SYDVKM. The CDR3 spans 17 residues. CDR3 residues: CASILPRGPVKPDTQYF. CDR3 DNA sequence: TGTGCCAGCATCCTCCCCCGAGGGCCAGTAAAGCCAGATACGCAGTATTTT.

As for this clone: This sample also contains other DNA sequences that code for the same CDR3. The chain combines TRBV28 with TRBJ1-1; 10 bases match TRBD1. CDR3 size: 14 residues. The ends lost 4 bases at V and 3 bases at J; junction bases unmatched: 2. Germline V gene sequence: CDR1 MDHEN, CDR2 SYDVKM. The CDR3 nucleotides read TGTGCCAGCAGTTCTGGACAGGGGGACACTGAAGCTTTCTTT. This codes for CASSSGQGDTEAFF.

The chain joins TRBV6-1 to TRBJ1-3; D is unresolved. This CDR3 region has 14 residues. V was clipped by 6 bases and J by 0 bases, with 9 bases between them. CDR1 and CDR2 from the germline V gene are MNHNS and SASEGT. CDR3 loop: CASSKEDSGNTIYF. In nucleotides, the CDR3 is TGTGCCAGCAGCAAAGAGGACTCTGGAAACACCATATATTTT.

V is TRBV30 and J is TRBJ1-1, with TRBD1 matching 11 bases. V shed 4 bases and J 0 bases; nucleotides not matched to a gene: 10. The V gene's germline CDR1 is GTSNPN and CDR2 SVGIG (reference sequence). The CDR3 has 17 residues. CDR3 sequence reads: CAWITRDRGSLNTEAFF. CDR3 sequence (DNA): TGTGCCTGGATAACAAGGGACAGGGGGAGCCTGAACACTGAAGCTTTCTTT.

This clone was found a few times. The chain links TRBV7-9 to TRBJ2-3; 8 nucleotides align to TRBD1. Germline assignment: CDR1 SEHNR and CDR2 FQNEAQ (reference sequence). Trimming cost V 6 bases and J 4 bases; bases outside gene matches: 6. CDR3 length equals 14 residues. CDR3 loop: CASRPGGMSDTQYF. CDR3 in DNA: TGTGCCAGCAGACCAGGGGGCATGTCAGATACGCAGTATTTT.